This T cell receptor (beta chain) is drawn from a study of Graves' ophthalmopathy and Graves' hyperthyroidism. Notes on the study in general: The model's ophthalmopathy progression predictions had about 71% sensitivity and less than 85% specificity.

Beta-chain TCR CDR3 regions were amplified from RNA transcripts. An initial RT-PCR round employing HTBI primers preceded a second-round multiplex PCR. TCRdb re-called the multiplex PCR reads with MiXCR, one entry per CDR3 protein. The table lists 200,000 to 250,000 distinct CDR3 sequences, around a fifth of them singletons, with 43% in the top ten. With respect to this clonotype: Its antigen is unidentified.

Every ophthalmopathy donor presented moderate-to-severe activity, CAS ≥3, NOSPECS ≥4 and duration under 3 months. The receptor's source is a woman in her forties or fifties with Graves' ophthalmopathy. Material for sequencing was peripheral blood.

CDR3 DNA sequence: TGTGCCAGCAGTCGGCGAACTGCGAACACCGGGGAGCTGTTTTTT. It encodes CASSRRTANTGELFF. The chain is built from TRBV12-3 or TRBV12-4 and TRBJ2-2; D remains ambiguous. V gave up 5 bases and J gave up 0 bases, with 10 bases separating them. This CDR3 is 15 amino acids long.